Each of the 18 T cell receptor beta chains below was sequenced from the same sample in a study of blood T cell repertoires in COVID-19. TCRdb keeps only in-frame clones here, not all; method: immunoSEQ multiplex PCR. Among about 250,000 clones listed, roughly 87% were seen once. Sequenced: PBMCs or T cells enriched from blood (not recorded which). The origin of the receptors is a woman in her thirties with acute COVID-19.

The chain recombines TRBV6-6 with TRBJ1-2, with a weak D call TRBD1 (6 bases). Between the trimmed V and J ends, which lost 5 bases and 7 bases, there was a span of 11 bases. The CDR3 is made up of 12 amino acids. Germline values: CDR1 MNHNY, CDR2 SVGAGI (reference sequence). The CDR3 spells CASSTYRAGYTF. In DNA, the CDR3 is TGTGCCAGCAGTACATACAGGGCTGGCTACACCTTC.

The V and J genes are TRBV29-1 and TRBJ1-2; 9 bases are a match to TRBD1. The J segment lost 8 bases and the V segment lost 7 bases, leaving 5 bases of the junction unmatched. This CDR3 contains 11 residues. Germline V gene data show CDR1 as SQVTM and CDR2 as ANQGSEA. CDR3 sequence: CSGGQGEGYTF. The DNA of the CDR3 is TGCAGCGGGGGACAGGGTGAGGGCTACACCTTC. Full variable domain (rest looked up from reference TRBV29-1 and TRBJ1-2): SAVISQKPSRDICQRGTSLTIQCQVDSQVTMMFWYRQQPGQSLTLIATANQGSEATYESGFVIDKFPISRPNLTFSTLTVSNMSPEDSSIYLCSGGQGEGYTFGSGTRLTVV.

This clone was picked up many times. The rearrangement links TRBV5-8 to TRBJ1-2; D is perhaps TRBD1 (5 bases). Deletions cut 1 base from V and 3 bases from J, with 13 bases between. This CDR3 spans 15 amino acids. Germline V gene lookup returns CDR1 SGHTS and CDR2 YDEGEE. Here the CDR3 DNA reads TGTGCCAGCAGCTTGCAGGGTGCGGGATACTATGGCTACACCTTC. This translates into CASSLQGAGYYGYTF.

With respect to this clone: Other DNA sequences of this sample code for an identical CDR3. CDR3 sequence reads: CASSFTGDTEAFF. The CDR3 bases are TGTGCCAGCAGTTTCACAGGGGACACTGAAGCTTTCTTT. The chain carries TRBV6-5 and TRBJ1-1; the match to TRBD1 covers 7 bases. CDR1 is MNHEY and CDR2 is SVGAGI in the germline V gene. The CDR3 sequence is 13 residues long. V dropped 4 bases and J dropped 3; count of bases not matched to a gene: 2.

The chain combines TRBV7-2 with TRBJ1-4, with 9 bases that match TRBD1. The ends lost 1 base at V and 7 bases at J; junction bases unmatched: 4. The CDR3 runs 15 residues. The V gene's germline CDR1 is SGHTA and CDR2 FQGNSA. The CDR3 bases are TGTGCCAGCAGCTTAGGAGGGACAGGGCTTGAAAAACTGTTTTTT. It translates to CASSLGGTGLEKLFF.

This chain links TRBV18 with TRBJ1-1, with D maybe TRBD1 (6 bases). V was shortened by 2 bases and J by 3 bases, with 13 bases between the two germline ends. This CDR3 spans 15 amino acids. CDR1 is KGHSH and CDR2 is LQKENI in the germline V gene. The CDR3 nucleotides read TGTGCCAGCTCACCAACGGACAGAACAGACACTGAAGCTTTCTTT. This codes for CASSPTDRTDTEAFF.

The chain links TRBV4-3 to TRBJ1-2, with a possible D match to TRBD1 (5 bases). Germline V gene sequence: CDR1 LGHNA, CDR2 YSLEER. V lost 0 bases to trimming and J lost 2 bases, with 19 bases between them. CDR3 length equals 18 residues. The CDR3 nucleotides read TGCGCCAGCAGCCAAGACTCTTCCCTCTGGGGGGTGAACTATGGCTACACCTTC. Its translation is CASSQDSSLWGVNYGYTF.

The rearrangement joins TRBV6-2 or TRBV6-3 to TRBJ1-5; no definite D call. This CDR3 region has 17 residues. Germline V CDR1 and CDR2: MNHEY, SVGEGT. The V end was cut by 6 bases, the J end by 1 base, with 19 bases between. In nucleotides, the CDR3 is TGTGCCAGCAGCCAAGAGGCCGGTTTTCGGAGCAATCAGCCCCAGCATTTT. Its protein product is CASSQEAGFRSNQPQHF.

This sequence joins TRBV11-3 and TRBJ2-3; perhaps TRBD2 as D (5 bases). V lost 1 base, J lost 2 bases, and 10 bases lay in between. Germline lookup yields CDR1 SGHNT and CDR2 YENEEA. CDR3 length equals 15 residues. CDR3 residues: CASSLGGLFTDTQYF. The CDR3 nucleotides read TGTGCCAGCAGCTTAGGAGGGCTCTTCACAGATACGCAGTATTTT.

The rearrangement uses TRBV5-1 and TRBJ2-7; weak D call: TRBD2 (6 bases). The V gene's germline CDR1 is SGHRS and CDR2 YFSETQ. The CDR3 runs to 14 residues. The germline V and J ends were trimmed by 3 bases and 4 bases, with 14 bases remaining between them. CDR3 amino acids: CASSSAVEGYEQYF. The DNA of the CDR3 is TGCGCCAGCAGCTCTGCGGTGGAGGGTTACGAGCAGTACTTC.

V and J are TRBV7-2 and TRBJ1-4; D remains ambiguous. Germline CDR1 and CDR2: SGHTA and FQGNSA. The CDR3 contains 17 residues. V was pared by 1 base and J by 0 bases, with 12 bases between. DNA of the CDR3: TGTGCCAGCAGCTTAGGAGACCTGGGAGCAACTAATGAAAAACTGTTTTTT. This encodes CASSLGDLGATNEKLFF.

V is TRBV6-5 and J is TRBJ1-1, with 8 bases aligning to TRBD1. Germline V gene sequence: CDR1 MNHEY, CDR2 SVGAGI. The CDR3 sequence is 16 residues long. The junction had 7 bases not matched to a gene; V was cut back by 4 bases and J by 0 bases. The CDR3 loop is CASSLGQGPMNTEAFF. The CDR3 coding sequence is TGTGCCAGCAGTTTAGGACAGGGTCCCATGAACACTGAAGCTTTCTTT.

The rearrangement links TRBV9 to TRBJ2-1; 12 nucleotides line up with TRBD2. J lost 5 bases, V lost 7 bases, and 7 bases had no gene match. The CDR3 extends over 15 amino acids. From germline, CDR1 is SGDLS and CDR2 YYNGEE. This CDR3 is CASSPTSGGNNEQFF. The CDR3 DNA follows: TGTGCCAGCTCCCCAACTAGCGGGGGGAACAATGAGCAGTTCTTC.

The chain links TRBV5-4 to TRBJ1-1; D is ambiguous. Trimming removed 5 bases from V and 1 base from J, with 6 bases in between. The CDR3 is 12 residues long. Germline V gives CDR1 SGHNT, CDR2 YYREEE (reference sequence). The CDR3 loop is CASRRSNTEAFF. CDR3 bases: TGTGCCAGCAGGCGTTCGAACACTGAAGCTTTCTTT.

The chain combines TRBV6-2 or TRBV6-3 with TRBJ1-2; D ambiguous. The CDR3 covers 14 residues. Between the trimmed V and J ends, which lost 6 bases and 8 bases, there was a span of 19 bases. The germline gives CDR1 MNHEY, CDR2 SVGEGT. CDR3 in DNA: TGTGCCAGCAGCTTACAGATTTTCGGGGAAGGCTACACCTTC. It encodes CASSLQIFGEGYTF.

The V and J genes are TRBV3-1 (or the pseudogene TRBV3-2) and TRBJ2-2; no clear D gene. Germline V lookup: CDR1 LGHDT, CDR2 YNNKEL (reference sequence). Between the trimmed V and J ends, which lost 2 bases and 4 bases, there was a span of 8 bases. The CDR3 covers 14 residues. In nucleotides, the CDR3 is TGTGCCAGCAGCCAAATGGCCAGCACCGGGGAGCTGTTTTTT. Protein sequence: CASSQMASTGELFF.

The chain carries TRBV5-1 and TRBJ1-1, with D possibly TRBD1 on 5 matching bases. Germline loops: CDR1 SGHRS, CDR2 YFSETQ. Trimming took 2 bases from V and 2 from J, leaving 16 bases between them. This CDR3 spans 16 amino acids. Here the CDR3 reads CASSFSGRVPNTEAFF. Here the CDR3 DNA reads TGCGCCAGCAGCTTCTCAGGGAGGGTCCCCAACACTGAAGCTTTCTTT. The whole variable domain, filled in from reference TRBV5-1 and TRBJ1-1, reads KAGVTQTPRYLIKTRGQQVTLSCSPISGHRSVSWYQQTPGQGLQFLFEYFSETQRNKGNFPGRFSGRQFSNSRSEMNVSTLELGDSALYLCASSFSGRVPNTEAFFGQGTRLTVV.

The genes are TRBV6-5 and TRBJ1-1; D gene unclear. Germline CDR1 MNHEY, CDR2 SVGAGI. Trimming left V 2 bases short and J 4 bases short, with 11 bases between. CDR3 size: 14 residues. The CDR3 is CASSYDLPGTEAFF. CDR3 coding DNA: TGTGCCAGCAGTTACGACCTCCCGGGCACTGAAGCTTTCTTT.